The present T cell receptor beta chain was sequenced within a study of OX40 agonist ivuxolimab in advanced cancers. Study information: Ivuxolimab, which patients received intravenously every 2 weeks, was dosed at 0.01 to 10 mg/kg. General study findings and limits: Dose levels from 0.1 to 3.0 mg/kg saw CD4+ and CD8+ blood T cells expand clonally by week 6. Normalized T-cell clonal expansion was also low in a subset of nonresponders. On average, CD8+ T cells showed a greater number of expanded clones than CD4+.

As to this clone: What it binds is unknown.

Libraries were prepared by immunoSEQ multiplex PCR; TCRdb keeps only in-frame clonotypes and omits some of them. The sample consists of roughly 75,000 clones, around 84% of them appearing once. This TCR derives from an adult with an advanced solid tumor such as melanoma, head and neck, liver or kidney cancer. The specimen comprised CD4+ or CD8+ T cells sorted from blood, sampled in a trial of the OX40 agonist ivuxolimab.

The chain's CDR3 is CASSLSSGSSYEQYF. The DNA for the CDR3 is TGTGCCAGCAGCTTATCTAGCGGGAGTAGTTACGAGCAGTACTTC. The V and J genes are TRBV7-2 and TRBJ2-7; 10 nucleotides match TRBD2. The CDR3 is made up of 15 amino acids. From germline, CDR1 is SGHTA and CDR2 FQGNSA. The V and J ends lost 2 bases and 4 bases, in that order; junction bases with no gene match: 5. The whole variable domain, filled in from reference TRBV7-2 and TRBJ2-7, reads GAGVSQSPSNKVTEKGKDVELRCDPISGHTALYWYRQSLGQGLEFLIYFQGNSAPDKSGLPSDRFSAERTGGSVSTLTIQRTQQEDSAVYLCASSLSSGSSYEQYFGPGTRLTVT.